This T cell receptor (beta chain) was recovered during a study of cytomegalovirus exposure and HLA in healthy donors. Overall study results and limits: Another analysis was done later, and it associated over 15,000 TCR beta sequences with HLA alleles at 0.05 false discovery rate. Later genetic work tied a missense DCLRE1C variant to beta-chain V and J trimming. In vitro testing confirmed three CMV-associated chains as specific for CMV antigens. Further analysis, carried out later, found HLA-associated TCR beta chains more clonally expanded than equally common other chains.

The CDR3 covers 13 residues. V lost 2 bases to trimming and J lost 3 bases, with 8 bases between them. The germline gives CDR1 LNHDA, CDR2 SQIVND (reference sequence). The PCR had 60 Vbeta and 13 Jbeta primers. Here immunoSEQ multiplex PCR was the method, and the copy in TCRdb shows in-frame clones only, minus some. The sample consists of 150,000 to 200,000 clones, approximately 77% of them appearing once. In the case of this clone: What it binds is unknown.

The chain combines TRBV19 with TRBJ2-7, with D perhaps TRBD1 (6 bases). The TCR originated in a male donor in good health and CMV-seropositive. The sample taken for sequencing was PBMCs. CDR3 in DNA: TGTGCCAGTAGTATAAACAGGGACTACGAGCAGTACTTC. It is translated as CASSINRDYEQYF.